This is a list of T cell receptor beta chains from one sample in a study of blood T cell repertoires in COVID-19. Profiled with immunoSEQ multiplex PCR; TCRdb holds only in-frame clones, not every one. The table shows approximately 200,000 clones, with around 80% occurring only once. Material for sequencing was peripheral blood. Source of these receptors: a woman of 80 years or more with COVID-19, enrolled during active disease. CDR3s include the opening cysteine and the closing phenylalanine or tryptophan. The D gene is left open where the match is weak. Part of the rows lack a size; the others show once, few, many or a class for expanded clones.

J gene: TRBJ1-5; D gene: .; V gene: TRBV21-1; clone size: .; CDR3 DNA: TGTGCCAGCAGGCCGGGACAGGGGGCCCAGCCCCAGCATTTT; CDR3 protein: CASRPGQGAQPQHF
J gene: TRBJ2-7; D gene: .; V gene: TRBV7-9; clone size: .; CDR3 DNA: TGTGCCAGCAGCTTAGAAAGAACATATTCTTTCCTCGAGCAGTACTTC; CDR3 protein: CASSLERTYSFLEQYF
J gene: TRBJ2-1; D gene: TRBD2; V gene: TRBV7-3; clone size: .; CDR3 DNA: TGTGCCAGCAGCCCCGGACTAGCGGGAGTATTTTATGAGCAGTTCTTC; CDR3 protein: CASSPGLAGVFYEQFF
J gene: TRBJ2-1; D gene: .; V gene: TRBV5-1; clone size: .; CDR3 DNA: TGCGCCAGCAGTCGGGTAGTAACTGAGCAGTTCTTC; CDR3 protein: CASSRVVTEQFF
J gene: TRBJ2-5; D gene: TRBD2; V gene: TRBV4-1; clone size: once; CDR3 DNA: TGCGCCAGCAGCCAAGATCTTTTAGCGGGGGGGCGGGGAGAGACCCAGTACTTC; CDR3 protein: CASSQDLLAGGRGETQYF
J gene: TRBJ2-5; D gene: .; V gene: TRBV6-2/TRBV6-3; clone size: once; CDR3 DNA: TGTGCCAGCAGTTACTCTTTGCCCAGTTGGACCCAGTACTTC; CDR3 protein: CASSYSLPSWTQYF
J gene: TRBJ1-1; D gene: TRBD1; V gene: TRBV6-2/TRBV6-3; clone size: .; CDR3 DNA: TGTGCCAGCAGTTACCCGGGACAGGGTACTGAAGCTTTCTTT; CDR3 protein: CASSYPGQGTEAFF
J gene: TRBJ2-1; D gene: TRBD2; V gene: TRBV6-5; clone size: .; CDR3 DNA: TGTGCCAGCAGCAAGACTAGCGGGTTCGATGATGAGCAGTTCTTC; CDR3 protein: CASSKTSGFDDEQFF
J gene: TRBJ2-5; D gene: TRBD1; V gene: TRBV6-5; clone size: few; CDR3 DNA: TGTGCCAGCACTTTAGGACAGGGTCCAACCCAGTACTTC; CDR3 protein: CASTLGQGPTQYF
J gene: TRBJ1-5; D gene: .; V gene: TRBV3-1/TRBV3-2; clone size: .; CDR3 DNA: TGTGCCAGCAGCCAACAGGATGGTCAGCCCCAGCATTTT; CDR3 protein: CASSQQDGQPQHF
J gene: TRBJ1-1; D gene: .; V gene: TRBV6-5; clone size: .; CDR3 DNA: TGTGCCAGCAGGGAGACAGTTGGGTCTGAAGCTTTCTTT; CDR3 protein: CASRETVGSEAFF
J gene: TRBJ2-3; D gene: .; V gene: TRBV7-9; clone size: .; CDR3 DNA: TGTGCCAGCAGCTTATCTTTAAGCTCAGATACGCAGTATTTT; CDR3 protein: CASSLSLSSDTQYF
J gene: TRBJ1-1; D gene: TRBD1; V gene: TRBV7-9; clone size: .; CDR3 DNA: TGTGCCAGCAGCACCTCACAGGGGGCAGGCACTGAAGCTTTCTTT; CDR3 protein: CASSTSQGAGTEAFF
J gene: TRBJ2-3; D gene: .; V gene: TRBV6-7; clone size: .; CDR3 DNA: TGTGCCAGCAGTTACGTTGCGGGGAACCACACAGATACGCAGTATTTT; CDR3 protein: CASSYVAGNHTDTQYF
J gene: TRBJ2-1; D gene: TRBD2; V gene: TRBV7-8; clone size: few; CDR3 DNA: TGTGCCAGCAATCTAATGAGTAGCGGGAGTTACAATGAGCAGTTCTTC; CDR3 protein: CASNLMSSGSYNEQFF
J gene: TRBJ1-5; D gene: TRBD1; V gene: TRBV15; clone size: .; CDR3 DNA: TGTGCCACCAGCAGAAGGGGGCCCGATCAGCCCCAGCATTTT; CDR3 protein: CATSRRGPDQPQHF
J gene: TRBJ1-2; D gene: .; V gene: TRBV5-1; clone size: .; CDR3 DNA: TGCGCCAGCAGCTTATCTCCGGGTGGTCGGGGTAACTATGGCTACACCTTC; CDR3 protein: CASSLSPGGRGNYGYTF
J gene: TRBJ1-5; D gene: TRBD1; V gene: TRBV28; clone size: once; CDR3 DNA: TGTGCCAGCAGTTTTGTCGGGGACAGGGCCTATCAGCCCCAGCATTTT; CDR3 protein: CASSFVGDRAYQPQHF
J gene: TRBJ2-1; D gene: TRBD1; V gene: TRBV5-1; clone size: .; CDR3 DNA: TGCGCCAGCAACTGGACAGGGGTGAATGAGCAGTTCTTC; CDR3 protein: CASNWTGVNEQFF
J gene: TRBJ1-2; D gene: .; V gene: TRBV12-3/TRBV12-4; clone size: .; CDR3 DNA: TGTGCCAGCAGCCCTATCTGGTCCTATGGCTACACCTTC; CDR3 protein: CASSPIWSYGYTF
J gene: TRBJ2-5; D gene: .; V gene: TRBV19; clone size: .; CDR3 DNA: TGTGCCAGTAGTATCCCCGGCCGTCCGGGGGCCCAGTACTTC; CDR3 protein: CASSIPGRPGAQYF
J gene: TRBJ1-1; D gene: .; V gene: TRBV2; clone size: .; CDR3 DNA: TGTGCCAGCACGCCCCGATGGGCCTCAAACACTGAAGCTTTCTTT; CDR3 protein: CASTPRWASNTEAFF
J gene: TRBJ2-3; D gene: .; V gene: TRBV29-1; clone size: .; CDR3 DNA: TGCAGCGTTCAGGCTCCTGGGCCAGATACGCAGTATTTT; CDR3 protein: CSVQAPGPDTQYF
J gene: TRBJ1-4; D gene: .; V gene: TRBV5-1; clone size: .; CDR3 DNA: TGCGCCAGCAGGGGACGGGGGGCGAATGAAAAACTGTTTTTT; CDR3 protein: CASRGRGANEKLFF